A single sample gave rise to the 15 T cell receptor beta chains below, sequenced in a study of OX40 agonist ivuxolimab in advanced cancers. Sequencing used immunoSEQ multiplex PCR; TCRdb keeps in-frame clones, though not all of them. This sample has approximately 70,000 clones, with 75% to 85% found just once. Material: CD4+ or CD8+ T cells sorted from blood, obtained in a trial of the OX40 agonist ivuxolimab. The receptors come from an adult with an advanced solid tumor such as melanoma, head and neck, liver or kidney cancer.

The gene calls are TRBV27 and TRBJ2-2; TRBD2 agrees at 7 bases. V lost 2 bases, J lost 2 bases, and 5 bases stayed unmatched. The germline CDR1 and CDR2 sequences are MNHEY and SMNVEV (reference sequence). The CDR3 extends over 16 amino acids. The CDR3 nucleotides read TGTGCCAGCAGTTTAGGGCTAGCGGCAAACACCGGGGAGCTGTTTTTT. Protein: CASSLGLAANTGELFF.

The V call is TRBV28, the J call TRBJ1-1; 7 nucleotides align to TRBD1. Germline assignment: CDR1 MDHEN and CDR2 SYDVKM. V shed 8 bases, J shed 0 bases, and the junction held 9 bases outside the gene matches. The CDR3 has 15 amino acids. DNA for the CDR3: TGTGCCAGCGGGCCACAACAGGGGATGAACACTGAAGCTTTCTTT. Its translation is CASGPQQGMNTEAFF.

J is TRBJ1-5 and V is TRBV7-2; possible D gene TRBD1, 6 bases. The CDR3 is 16 residues long. The germline V gene has CDR1 SGHTA and CDR2 FQGNSA. V shed 4 bases and J shed 7 bases, with 20 bases lying between them. The CDR3 DNA is TGTGCCAGCAGCTCCCACAGGCCGGGTGGGGGCCAGCCCCAGCATTTT. Amino acids: CASSSHRPGGGQPQHF.

The CDR3 reads CASSPKFGANIQYF. DNA for the CDR3: TGTGCCAGCAGCCCGAAATTCGGGGCAAACATTCAGTACTTC. This sequence joins TRBV28 and TRBJ2-4; the D gene could be TRBD1 or TRBD2 (5 bases each). The germline V gene encodes CDR1 MDHEN and CDR2 SYDVKM. The CDR3 length is 14 residues. The V end lost 6 bases, the J end lost 6 bases, and 15 bases lay between the germline ends.

The chain is built from TRBV7-9 and TRBJ1-4; D perhaps matches TRBD1 (5 bases). V was shortened by 6 bases and J by 0 bases, with 11 bases between the two germline ends. The germline CDR1 and CDR2 sequences are SEHNR and FQNEAQ (reference sequence). This CDR3 spans 15 amino acids. CDR3 DNA sequence: TGTGCCAGCAGTCCGGACACTACAACTAATGAAAAACTGTTTTTT. Translated: CASSPDTTTNEKLFF. Full variable domain (remainder filled in from reference TRBV7-9 and TRBJ1-4): DTGVSQNPRHKITKRGQNVTFRCDPISEHNRLYWYRQTLGQGPEFLTYFQNEAQLEKSRLLSDRFSAERPKGSFSTLEIQRTEQGDSAMYLCASSPDTTTNEKLFFGSGTQLSVL.

This rearrangement joins TRBV18 to TRBJ2-2; D perhaps matches TRBD2 (5 bases). The CDR3 is 15 amino acids. V shed 1 base and J shed 0 bases, with 6 bases lying between them. CDR1 is KGHSH, CDR2 LQKENI, per germline. The CDR3 DNA is TGTGCCAGCTCACCACGGGGAGCGAACACCGGGGAGCTGTTTTTT. Translation gives CASSPRGANTGELFF.

This clone is medium-sized (0.01 to 0.1%) in the sample. The J gene is TRBJ1-4, the V gene TRBV5-1, with 7 bases fitting TRBD1. Per the germline V gene, CDR1 is SGHRS and CDR2 is YFSETQ. The CDR3 totals 14 residues. The ends lost 0 bases at V and 9 bases at J; junction bases unmatched: 5. CDR3: CASSLEGRGKKLFF. CDR3 nucleotide sequence: TGCGCCAGCAGCTTGGAGGGCAGGGGGAAAAAACTGTTTTTT.

This sequence joins TRBV4-3 and TRBJ1-1; tentative D call: TRBD1 (6 bases). Germline CDR1 and CDR2: LGHNA and YSLEER. The CDR3 consists of 15 residues. Trimming pared 0 bases from V and 4 bases from J, leaving 12 bases between. The CDR3 reads CASSQEGAGSTEAFF. CDR3 coding DNA: TGCGCCAGCAGCCAAGAGGGGGCAGGGTCCACTGAAGCTTTCTTT.

The gene calls are TRBV19 and TRBJ1-1; no clear D. Germline V gene data show CDR1 as LNHDA and CDR2 as SQIVND (reference sequence). The CDR3 extends over 14 amino acids. V lost 2 bases to trimming and J lost 0 bases, with 7 bases between them. The CDR3 DNA reads TGTGCCAGTAGTATACGTATGATGAACACTGAAGCTTTCTTT. Translated, it gives CASSIRMMNTEAFF.

The J gene is TRBJ1-2, the V gene TRBV19, with D maybe TRBD1 (5 bases). V was cut by 6 bases and J by 3 bases, with 14 bases left in between. The germline V gene has CDR1 LNHDA and CDR2 SQIVND (reference sequence). The CDR3 runs 14 residues. The CDR3 here is CASSGDGTYYGYTF. The CDR3 region has the DNA TGTGCCAGTAGCGGGGACGGTACCTACTATGGCTACACCTTC.

This chain links TRBV30 with TRBJ1-2; no reliable D call. The CDR3 is 15 residues long. Germline loops: CDR1 GTSNPN, CDR2 SVGIG (reference sequence). V lost 2 bases to trimming and J lost 6 bases, with 19 bases between them. The CDR3 DNA sequence: TGTGCCTGGAGTCCCCTCCCGTGGGGAACGGATGGCTACACCTTC. Translating gives CAWSPLPWGTDGYTF. Drawing the rest from reference TRBV30 and TRBJ1-2, the complete variable domain is SQTIHQWPATLVQPVGSPLSLECTVEGTSNPNLYWYRQAAGRGLQLLFYSVGIGQISSEVPQNLSASRPQDRQFILSSKKLLLSDSGFYLCAWSPLPWGTDGYTFGSGTRLTVV.

This clone was recorded a few times. The chain is built from TRBV27 and TRBJ1-1; D is unresolved. CDR1 and CDR2 from the germline V gene are MNHEY and SMNVEV (reference sequence). The CDR3 totals 13 residues. The ends were cut back, 6 bases at V and 4 bases at J, with 12 bases in the middle. The CDR3 DNA is TGTGCCAGCAGGGAGACATCTTTCACTGAAGCTTTCTTT. This gives the protein CASRETSFTEAFF.

This clone has only a few counts. The CDR3 DNA is TGTGCCAGCAGCTTATGGAGGGACACAACAAGGGGCAGATATGGCTACACCTTC. Its translation is CASSLWRDTTRGRYGYTF. J is TRBJ1-2 and V is TRBV11-2, with D maybe TRBD1 (6 bases). The CDR3 runs 18 residues. V was clipped by 2 bases and J by 5 bases, with 24 bases between them. Germline V gene data show CDR1 as SGHAT and CDR2 as FQNNGV.

The CDR3 DNA is TGTGCCAGCAGCTTAGCGTTGTTAGATACGCAGTATTTT. It specifies CASSLALLDTQYF. The chain has TRBV7-2 and TRBJ2-3; D unresolved. Between the trimmed V and J ends, which lost 0 bases and 5 bases, there was a span of 6 bases. This CDR3 has 13 amino acids. Germline V gives CDR1 SGHTA, CDR2 FQGNSA.

The V call is TRBV5-4, the J call TRBJ2-1; 8 nucleotides align to TRBD2. Germline CDR1 and CDR2: SGHNT and YYREEE (reference sequence). The V and J ends lost 4 bases and 6 bases, in that order; junction bases with no gene match: 6. There are 14 residues in the CDR3. CDR3 amino acids: CASSPPGLANEQFF. As DNA, the CDR3 is TGTGCCAGCAGCCCACCAGGACTAGCCAATGAGCAGTTCTTC.